This T cell receptor (beta chain) appears in the sequencing data of a study of T cell responses to AZD1222 COVID-19 vaccine. Study-level points and caveats: A mostly white British donor set with more females was recruited, and clonal diversity was possibly underestimated.

Using immunoSEQ multiplex PCR, the repertoire was profiled, and TCRdb retains in-frame clones only, with some absent. The sample consists of 150,000 to 200,000 clones, more than 80% of them appearing once. From germline, CDR1 is MNHEY and CDR2 SVGAGI. J gave up 2 bases and V 6 bases, and 9 bases lay outside the gene matches. The length of the CDR3 is 15 residues. As for this clone: Its antigen is unidentified.

The sequences come from peripheral blood, collected on day 0 of AZD1222 vaccination. The clonotype originates from an adult in good health. The V and J genes are TRBV6-5 and TRBJ1-2; 7 bases fit TRBD1. CDR3 protein: CASRGDSRLNYGYTF. The CDR3 DNA reads TGTGCCAGCAGAGGGGACAGTCGCCTCAACTATGGCTACACCTTC.